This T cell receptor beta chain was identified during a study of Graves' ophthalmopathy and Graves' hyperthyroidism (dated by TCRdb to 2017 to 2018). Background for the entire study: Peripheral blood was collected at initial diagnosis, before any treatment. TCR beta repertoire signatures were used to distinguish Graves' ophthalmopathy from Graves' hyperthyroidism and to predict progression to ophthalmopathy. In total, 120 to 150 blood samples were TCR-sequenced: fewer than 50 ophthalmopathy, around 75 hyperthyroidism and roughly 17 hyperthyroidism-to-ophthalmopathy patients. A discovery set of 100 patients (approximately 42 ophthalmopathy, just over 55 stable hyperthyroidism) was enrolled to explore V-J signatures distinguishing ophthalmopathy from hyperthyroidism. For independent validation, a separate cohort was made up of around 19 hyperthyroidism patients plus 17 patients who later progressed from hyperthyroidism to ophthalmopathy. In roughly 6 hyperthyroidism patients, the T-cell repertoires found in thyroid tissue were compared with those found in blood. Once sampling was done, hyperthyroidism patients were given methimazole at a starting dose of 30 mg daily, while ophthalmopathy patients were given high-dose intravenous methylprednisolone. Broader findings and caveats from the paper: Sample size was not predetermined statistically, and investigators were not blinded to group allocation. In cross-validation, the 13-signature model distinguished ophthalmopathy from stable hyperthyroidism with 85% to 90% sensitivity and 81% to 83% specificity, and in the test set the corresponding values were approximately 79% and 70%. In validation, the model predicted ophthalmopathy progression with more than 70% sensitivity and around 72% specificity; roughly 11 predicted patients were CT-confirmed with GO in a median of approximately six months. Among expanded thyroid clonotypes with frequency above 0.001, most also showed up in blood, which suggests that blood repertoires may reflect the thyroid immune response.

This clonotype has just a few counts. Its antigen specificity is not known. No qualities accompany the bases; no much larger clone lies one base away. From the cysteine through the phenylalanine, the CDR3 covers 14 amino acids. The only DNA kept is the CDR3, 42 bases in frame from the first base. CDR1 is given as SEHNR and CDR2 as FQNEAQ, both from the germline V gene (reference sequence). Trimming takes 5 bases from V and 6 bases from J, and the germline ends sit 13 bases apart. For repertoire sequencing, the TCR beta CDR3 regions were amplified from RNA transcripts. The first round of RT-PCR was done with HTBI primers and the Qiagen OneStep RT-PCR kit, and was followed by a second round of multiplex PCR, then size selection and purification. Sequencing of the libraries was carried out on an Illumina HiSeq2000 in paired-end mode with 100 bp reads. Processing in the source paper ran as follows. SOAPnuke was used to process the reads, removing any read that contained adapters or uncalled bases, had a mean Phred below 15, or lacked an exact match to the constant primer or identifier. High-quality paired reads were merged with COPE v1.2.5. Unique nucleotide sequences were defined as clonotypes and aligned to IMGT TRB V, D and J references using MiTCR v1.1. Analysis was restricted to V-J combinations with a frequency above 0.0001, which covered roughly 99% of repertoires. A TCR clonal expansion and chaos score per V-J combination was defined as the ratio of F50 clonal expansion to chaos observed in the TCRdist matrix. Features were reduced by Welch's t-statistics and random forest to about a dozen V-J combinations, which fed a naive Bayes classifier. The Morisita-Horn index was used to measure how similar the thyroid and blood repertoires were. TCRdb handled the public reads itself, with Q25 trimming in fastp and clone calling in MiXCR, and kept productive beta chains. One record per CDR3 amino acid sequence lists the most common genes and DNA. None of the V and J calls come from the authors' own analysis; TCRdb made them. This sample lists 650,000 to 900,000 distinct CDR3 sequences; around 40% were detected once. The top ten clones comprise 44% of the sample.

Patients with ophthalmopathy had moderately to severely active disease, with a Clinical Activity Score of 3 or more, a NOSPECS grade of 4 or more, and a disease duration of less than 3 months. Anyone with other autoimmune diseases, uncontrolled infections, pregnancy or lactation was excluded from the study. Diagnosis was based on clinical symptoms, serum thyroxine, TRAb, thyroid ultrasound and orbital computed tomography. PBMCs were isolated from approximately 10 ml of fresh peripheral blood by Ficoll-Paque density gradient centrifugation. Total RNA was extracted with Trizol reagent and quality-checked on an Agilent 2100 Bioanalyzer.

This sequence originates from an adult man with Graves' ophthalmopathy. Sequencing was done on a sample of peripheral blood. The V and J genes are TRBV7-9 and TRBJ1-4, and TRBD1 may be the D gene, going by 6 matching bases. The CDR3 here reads CASSHWGADEKLFF. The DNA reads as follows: TGTGCCAGCAGCCATTGGGGGGCAGATGAAAAACTGTTTTTT.